Sequencing of this TCR beta chain was carried out in a study of T cells after yellow fever vaccination. Study-level results: The study re-detected most primary-vaccination clones after the booster (approximately 96% CD4, roughly 88% CD8).

TCRdb re-called the 5' RACE reads with MiXCR, one entry per CDR3 protein. The data show a few hundred thousand distinct CDR3 sequences, about 10% seen once. Note on this clonotype: Its cognate antigen is unknown.

This CDR3 has 14 residues. The germline V and J ends were trimmed by 5 bases and 7 bases, with 12 bases remaining between them. This TCR was sampled from a man aged 18 to 29 who received the YFV17D yellow fever vaccine. The V call is TRBV12-3 or TRBV12-4, the J call TRBJ1-6, with D uncertain. The sequencing here drew on CD4+ T cells sorted from PBMCs, taken 5 days after the yellow fever booster vaccination. CDR3 coding DNA: TGTGCCAGCAGTCGCTATCTAGGGAATTCACCCCTCCACTTT. It specifies CASSRYLGNSPLHF.